Presented here are 32 T cell receptor beta chains from one specimen sequenced in a study of blood T cell repertoires in COVID-19. TCRdb's copy holds only in-frame clones and misses some; the assay was immunoSEQ multiplex PCR. The sample lists 150,000 to 200,000 clones, around 84% occurring once. Sequenced material: peripheral blood. The receptors come from a woman of 80 years or more with acute or convalescent COVID-19.

The chain is built from TRBV6-2 or TRBV6-3 and TRBJ2-3; 7 bases fit TRBD1. Germline assignment: CDR1 MNHEY and CDR2 SVGEGT. The CDR3 sequence is 17 residues long. V shed 2 bases, J shed 2 bases, and the junction held 10 bases outside the gene matches. CDR3: CASSYTHGTVTTDTQYF. The CDR3 nucleotides are TGTGCCAGCAGTTACACGCATGGGACAGTCACCACAGATACGCAGTATTTT.

The V call is TRBV3-1 (or the pseudogene TRBV3-2), the J call TRBJ2-2; 9 positions agree with TRBD2. Germline assignment: CDR1 LGHDT and CDR2 YNNKEL (reference sequence). CDR3 length equals 16 residues. J gave up 4 bases and V 7 bases, and 10 bases lay outside the gene matches. CDR3 DNA: TGTGCCAGCACCATGGGGGAACTAGCGGGCACCGGGGAGCTGTTTTTT. It codes for CASTMGELAGTGELFF.

This clone was observed a few times. The CDR3 DNA reads TGCGCCAGCAGCCAAGAACGGGGAGCGGGAGGGAACACCGGGGAGCTGTTTTTT. The encoded protein is CASSQERGAGGNTGELFF. The chain joins TRBV4-1 to TRBJ2-2, with TRBD2 identical over 9 bases. Germline assignment: CDR1 MGHRA and CDR2 YSYEKL. V lost 0 bases, J lost 1 base, and 6 bases stayed unmatched. This CDR3 has 18 amino acids.

The chain is built from TRBV24-1 and TRBJ2-2; TRBD1 matches 9 bases. In germline, CDR1 is KGHDR, CDR2 SFDVKD. CDR3 size: 15 residues. Trimming took 2 bases from V and 7 from J; bases not matched to a gene: 4. CDR3 in amino acids: CATSDSQGARGELFF. The CDR3 nucleotides are TGTGCCACCAGTGATTCACAGGGGGCGCGCGGGGAGCTGTTTTTT.

The chain links TRBV25-1 to TRBJ1-2; D unresolved. Germline values: CDR1 MGHDK, CDR2 SYGVNS. The CDR3 loop spans 15 amino acids. V dropped 1 base and J dropped 8 bases, with 17 bases sitting between them. CDR3 DNA sequence: TGTGCCAGCAGTGAATTTCGGGGAGTAGGTGACGGCTACACCTTC. This gives the protein CASSEFRGVGDGYTF.

This clone was found a few times. The rearrangement joins TRBV2 to TRBJ1-2; no clear D gene. Germline values: CDR1 SNHLY, CDR2 FYNNEI. The V end was cut by 2 bases, the J end by 8 bases, with 12 bases between. The CDR3 is made up of 13 amino acids. The CDR3 region has the DNA TGTGCCAGCAGTGAATATGACCCGAGGGGCTACACCTTC. Translating it yields CASSEYDPRGYTF. Variable domain in full (rest from reference TRBV2 and TRBJ1-2): EPEVTQTPSHQVTQMGQEVILRCVPISNHLYFYWYRQILGQKVEFLVSFYNNEISEKSEIFDDQFSVERPDGSNFTLKIRSTKLEDSAMYFCASSEYDPRGYTFGSGTRLTVV.

This clone was recorded at least ten times. V is TRBV2 and J is TRBJ1-5; TRBD1 is a possible D gene (5 bases). V was pared by 5 bases and J by 0 bases, with 14 bases between. Per the germline V gene, CDR1 is SNHLY and CDR2 is FYNNEI. The CDR3 sequence is 16 residues long. In nucleotides, the CDR3 is TGTGCCAGCAGTTTGACAGCAACGTATAGCAATCAGCCCCAGCATTTT. Protein sequence: CASSLTATYSNQPQHF. The variable domain in full, completed from reference TRBV2 and TRBJ1-5, reads EPEVTQTPSHQVTQMGQEVILRCVPISNHLYFYWYRQILGQKVEFLVSFYNNEISEKSEIFDDQFSVERPDGSNFTLKIRSTKLEDSAMYFCASSLTATYSNQPQHFGDGTRLSIL.

The table lists this clone with a count of one. The V call is TRBV21-1, the J call TRBJ1-5; the table's D call of TRBD1 was not tested on the DNA. TRBV21-1 corresponds to a pseudogene. This CDR3 is built from 15 residues. CDR3 loop: CASSNLGQQLGPQHF. The CDR3 bases are TGTGCCAGCAGCAATTTGGGGCAGCAGTTGGGGCCCCAGCATTTT.

V and J are TRBV5-1 and TRBJ1-1, with D maybe TRBD1 (5 bases). The CDR3 is 15 amino acids. V lost 1 base to trimming and J lost 0 bases, with 10 bases between them. Germline-derived CDR1 and CDR2 are SGHRS and YFSETQ. CDR3 coding DNA: TGCGCCAGCAGCTTGTTGGGGCTCCTGAACACTGAAGCTTTCTTT. It is translated as CASSLLGLLNTEAFF.

This clone appeared a few times. The chain recombines TRBV4-2 with TRBJ1-5; 9 bases align to TRBD1. Germline V CDR1 and CDR2: LGHNA, YNFKEQ. The CDR3 length is 16 residues. V trimming: 3 bases; J trimming: 3 bases; junction bases outside the gene matches: 6. DNA of the CDR3: TGTGCCAGCAGCCAGGACAGGGGACTCCCCAATCAGCCCCAGCATTTT. This translates into CASSQDRGLPNQPQHF.

This clone was observed once. The CDR3 region has the DNA TGTGCCAGCTCTAAGGAAAGGGGTCAGCCCCAGCATTTT. It is translated as CASSKERGQPQHF. This rearrangement joins TRBV11-2 to TRBJ1-5; a weak D match, TRBD1 (5 bases). Per germline, CDR1 SGHAT and CDR2 FQNNGV. Trimming shortened V by 8 bases and J by 6 bases, and 14 bases separated the two germline ends. This CDR3 region has 13 residues.

The chain has TRBV4-3 and TRBJ2-3; D is possibly TRBD2 (6 bases). The CDR3 has 15 amino acids. V lost 0 bases, J lost 8 bases, and 15 bases lay in between. In germline, CDR1 is LGHNA, CDR2 YSLEER. CDR3 amino acids: CASSQDRGTLGTQYF. CDR3 nucleotides: TGCGCCAGCAGCCAAGATCGAGGGACTTTGGGTACGCAGTATTTT.

This rearrangement joins TRBV9 to TRBJ2-2; TRBD1 matches 11 bases. V was pared by 4 bases and J by 5 bases, with 7 bases of the junction left unmatched. Germline-derived CDR1 and CDR2 are SGDLS and YYNGEE. The CDR3 spans 16 residues. CDR3 residues: CASSSRDRGVTGELFF. The CDR3 region has the DNA TGTGCCAGCAGCTCCCGGGACAGGGGGGTAACCGGGGAGCTGTTTTTT.

The J gene is TRBJ2-3, the V gene TRBV3-1 (or the pseudogene TRBV3-2), with TRBD1 matching over 8 bases. The V gene end was trimmed by 1 base and the J gene end by 3 bases; junction bases not matched to a gene: 6. Germline V gene data show CDR1 as LGHDT and CDR2 as YNNKEL (reference sequence). The CDR3 runs to 16 residues. Here the CDR3 DNA reads TGTGCCAGCAGCCAAGTCTACAGGGGGAGGACAGATACGCAGTATTTT. Protein product: CASSQVYRGRTDTQYF.

This chain links TRBV5-1 with TRBJ1-3; the D is unclear. There are 15 residues in the CDR3. Trimming cost V 0 bases and J 4 bases, with 11 bases left between them. Germline CDR1 reads SGHRS; CDR2 reads YFSETQ. The CDR3 DNA sequence: TGCGCCAGCAGCTTGGCCCCGGGTAAAGGAAACACCATATATTTT. Translated: CASSLAPGKGNTIYF.

This chain connects TRBV11-2 to TRBJ1-2, with D possibly TRBD1 on 5 matching bases. V lost 4 bases, J lost 5 bases, and 8 bases lay in between. The CDR3 length is 12 residues. From germline, CDR1 is SGHAT and CDR2 FQNNGV. The CDR3: CASSSDRYGYTF. DNA for the CDR3: TGTGCCAGCAGCTCTGACAGATATGGCTACACCTTC.

CDR3 in DNA: TGCAGCGTAGGAACTAAGATGGGCACAGATACGCAGTATTTT. Amino acids: CSVGTKMGTDTQYF. The chain couples TRBV29-1 to TRBJ2-3; D uncertain. Per germline, CDR1 SQVTM and CDR2 ANQGSEA. V was trimmed by 6 bases and J by 1 base, leaving 14 bases between them. The CDR3 extends over 14 amino acids.

This clone occurred a few times. The rearrangement uses TRBV7-9 and TRBJ1-1; D unclear. V lost 1 base and J 8 bases, leaving 5 bases between the germline ends. The CDR3 contains 11 residues. Germline values: CDR1 SEHNR, CDR2 FQNEAQ (reference sequence). The CDR3 reads CASSLGKEAFF. The CDR3 nucleotides are TGTGCCAGCAGCTTAGGTAAAGAAGCTTTCTTT.

Only a few counts were recorded for this clone. The chain links TRBV27 to TRBJ2-7; TRBD1 is a possible D gene (5 bases). CDR3 length equals 14 residues. CDR1 and CDR2 from the germline V gene are MNHEY and SMNVEV (reference sequence). V shed 7 bases and J shed 0 bases, with 13 bases lying between them. In DNA form, the CDR3 reads TGTGCCAGCAAGCGTTTCAGGGACTCCTACGAGCAGTACTTC. Translating gives CASKRFRDSYEQYF.

The chain combines TRBV5-1 with TRBJ2-1; 8 positions agree with TRBD2. CDR1 is SGHRS and CDR2 is YFSETQ in the germline V gene. The CDR3 spans 15 residues. The V gene end was trimmed by 5 bases and the J gene end by 10 bases; junction bases not matched to a gene: 14. CDR3 DNA: TGCGCCAGCAGGACGAGCGGGAGCCCCTTCATAGAGCAGTTCTTC. Translated, it gives CASRTSGSPFIEQFF.

The rearrangement uses TRBV2 and TRBJ2-5, with 8 bases lining up with TRBD1. The CDR3 is 14 residues long. In germline, CDR1 is SNHLY, CDR2 FYNNEI. V lost 7 bases to trimming and J lost 2 bases; unmatched junction nucleotides: 6. For the CDR3, the DNA is TGTGCCAGCACGAGGACAGGGTGGCAAGAGACCCAGTACTTC. It specifies CASTRTGWQETQYF.

This clone was observed a handful of times. The CDR3 spells CASSPRVADRVIRNTIYF. The CDR3 DNA is TGTGCCAGCTCACCACGTGTTGCGGACAGGGTAATCAGAAACACCATATATTTT. The chain uses TRBV18 and TRBJ1-3, with 8 nucleotides matching TRBD1. Germline lookup yields CDR1 KGHSH and CDR2 LQKENI. The J segment lost 5 bases and the V segment lost 1 base, leaving 13 bases of the junction unmatched. This CDR3 has 18 amino acids.

The genes are TRBV18 and TRBJ1-2, with a possible D match to TRBD1 (6 bases). The CDR3 runs to 15 residues. CDR1 is KGHSH, CDR2 LQKENI, per germline. V shed 2 bases and J shed 0 bases, with 10 bases lying between them. CDR3 bases: TGTGCCAGCTCACCATTAGACAGGTCTAACTATGGCTACACCTTC. This encodes CASSPLDRSNYGYTF.

The chain links TRBV13 to TRBJ1-2; D may be TRBD1 (6 bases). Trimming took 5 bases from V and 0 from J, leaving 22 bases between them. This CDR3 comprises 18 residues. Germline V gene lookup returns CDR1 PRHDT and CDR2 FYEKMQ (reference sequence). CDR3 residues: CASSRMGGAKGANYGYTF. Here the CDR3 DNA reads TGTGCCAGCAGCCGAATGGGGGGGGCGAAGGGAGCTAACTATGGCTACACCTTC.

The genes are TRBV10-2 and TRBJ2-1; the D gene is possibly TRBD1 (5 bases). CDR1 and CDR2 from the germline V gene are WSHSY and SAAADI. This CDR3 contains 14 residues. V lost 2 bases and J 14 bases, leaving 19 bases between the germline ends. The CDR3 DNA follows: TGCGCCAGCAGTGAGGGAACTCGGCGGACAAAGAAGTTCTTC. Protein: CASSEGTRRTKKFF.

The rearrangement joins TRBV28 to TRBJ2-3; D is possibly TRBD2 (5 bases). The CDR3 is made up of 13 amino acids. Per the germline V gene, CDR1 is MDHEN and CDR2 is SYDVKM. Between the trimmed V and J ends, which lost 6 bases and 3 bases, there was a span of 10 bases. The CDR3 is CASSGDYTDTQYF. Written as DNA, the CDR3 is TGTGCCAGCAGCGGCGACTATACAGATACGCAGTATTTT.

This clone was recorded many times. The chain has TRBV2 and TRBJ1-1; D is unresolved. V dropped 7 bases and J dropped 8 bases, with 11 bases sitting between them. Germline V gene sequence: CDR1 SNHLY, CDR2 FYNNEI. CDR3 length equals 11 residues. The CDR3 DNA sequence: TGTGCCAGCATGCGTTTCAGGGAAGCTTTCTTT. Translation gives CASMRFREAFF.

DNA for the CDR3: TGTGCCAGCAGCGTAGAAGCTATGAACACCGGGGAGCTGTTTTTT. It codes for CASSVEAMNTGELFF. The chain links TRBV9 to TRBJ2-2; D gene ambiguous. The germline V gene encodes CDR1 SGDLS and CDR2 YYNGEE. V was clipped by 0 bases and J by 1 base, with 7 bases between them. The length of the CDR3 is 15 residues.

V gene TRBV19 combines with J gene TRBJ2-1, with 13 bases fitting TRBD2. V lost 7 bases to trimming and J lost 9 bases; unmatched junction nucleotides: 3. The CDR3 runs to 13 residues. The germline V gene encodes CDR1 LNHDA and CDR2 SQIVND (reference sequence). The DNA of the CDR3 is TGTGCCAGTAAACTAGCGGGAGGGATTGAGCAGTTCTTC. It codes for CASKLAGGIEQFF.

This clone was picked up a small number of times. Other DNA sequences in the same sample also yield this CDR3. V usage is TRBV7-9 and J usage is TRBJ2-2; TRBD2 matches 14 bases. Germline-derived CDR1 and CDR2 are SEHNR and FQNEAQ (reference sequence). The CDR3 totals 17 residues. J was trimmed by 1 base and V by 5 bases; bases with no gene match: 3. CDR3 sequence: CASSRTSGGLNTGELFF. CDR3 nucleotide sequence: TGTGCCAGCAGCCGGACTAGCGGGGGGTTGAACACCGGGGAGCTGTTTTTT.

This chain links TRBV6-5 with TRBJ1-5, with D possibly TRBD1 on 5 matching bases. V dropped 6 bases and J dropped 4 bases, with 13 bases sitting between them. The CDR3 covers 14 residues. The germline V gene encodes CDR1 MNHEY and CDR2 SVGAGI. This CDR3 is CASRGGGGNQPQHF. The CDR3 DNA reads as TGTGCCAGCAGGGGTGGGGGAGGTAATCAGCCCCAGCATTTT.

The J gene is TRBJ2-3, the V gene TRBV4-3; possible D gene TRBD1, 6 bases. The germline gives CDR1 LGHNA, CDR2 YSLEER. The CDR3 extends over 16 amino acids. The germline V and J ends were trimmed by 1 base and 5 bases, with 16 bases remaining between them. The DNA of the CDR3 is TGCGCCAGCAGCCAAGCCCCGAACAGGGCGGGAGATACGCAGTATTTT. Translating it yields CASSQAPNRAGDTQYF.